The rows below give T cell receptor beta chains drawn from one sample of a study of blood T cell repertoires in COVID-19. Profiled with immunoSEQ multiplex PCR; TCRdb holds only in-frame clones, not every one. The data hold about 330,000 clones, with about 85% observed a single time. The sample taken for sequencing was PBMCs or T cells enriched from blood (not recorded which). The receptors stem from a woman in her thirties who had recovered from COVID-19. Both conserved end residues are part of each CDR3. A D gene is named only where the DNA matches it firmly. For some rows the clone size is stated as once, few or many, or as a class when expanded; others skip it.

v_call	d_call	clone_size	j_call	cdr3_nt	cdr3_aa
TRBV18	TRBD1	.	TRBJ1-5	TGTGCCAGCTCACCCGGGACAGGGGTGAAGCAGCCCCAGCATTTT	CASSPGTGVKQPQHF
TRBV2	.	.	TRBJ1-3	TGTGCCAGCAGTGAAGGTCCAAACTCTGGAAACACCATATATTTT	CASSEGPNSGNTIYF
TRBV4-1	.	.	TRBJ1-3	TGCGCCAGCAGCCAACTCGACAGTGGGGGAAACACCATATATTTT	CASSQLDSGGNTIYF
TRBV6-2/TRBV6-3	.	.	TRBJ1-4	TGTGCCAGCAGTTCGGGGTCGAGGAATGAAAAACTGTTTTTT	CASSSGSRNEKLFF
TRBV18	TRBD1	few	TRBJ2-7	TGTGCCAGCTCACCAACAGGGGATGAGGGCTGGGAGCAGTACTTC	CASSPTGDEGWEQYF
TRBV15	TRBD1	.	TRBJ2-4	TGTGCCACCAGCAGAGACGGGACAGCCCAAAACATTCAGTACTTC	CATSRDGTAQNIQYF
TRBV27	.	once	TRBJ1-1	TGTGCCAGCAGTTTATACGGCGCCCAGGGTGAAGCTTTCTTT	CASSLYGAQGEAFF
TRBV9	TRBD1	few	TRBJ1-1	TGTGCCAGCAGCCCCCGGACAGGGGTGAACACTGAAGCTTTCTTT	CASSPRTGVNTEAFF
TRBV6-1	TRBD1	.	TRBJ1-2	TGTGCCAGCAGTGAAACACAGGGGGCCATTAACTATGGCTACACCTTC	CASSETQGAINYGYTF
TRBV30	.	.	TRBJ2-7	TGTGCCTGGAGTGGCTGGCGGGCGAGCTCCTACGAGCAGTACTTC	CAWSGWRASSYEQYF
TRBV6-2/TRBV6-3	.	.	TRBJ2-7	TGTGCCAGCAGTTTAACCATACAGGCCAGCTCCTACGAGCAGTACTTC	CASSLTIQASSYEQYF
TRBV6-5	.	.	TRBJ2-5	TGTGCCAGCAGTTACTCCGGGACTGGGTATGGGGCCCAGTACTTC	CASSYSGTGYGAQYF
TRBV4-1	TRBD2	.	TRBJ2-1	TGCGCCAGCAGCCAAGATAGAGCGGGGTTGGGCAATGAGCAGTTCTTC	CASSQDRAGLGNEQFF
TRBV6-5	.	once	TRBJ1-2	TGTGCCAGCAGACCCCGACAGGCATCTCACACCTTC	CASRPRQASHTF
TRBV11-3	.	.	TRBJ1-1	TGTGCCAGCAGCACCCAGACAGGCTCTGAAGCTTTCTTT	CASSTQTGSEAFF
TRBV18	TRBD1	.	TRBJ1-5	TGTGCCAGCTCGTCCCGGGACAGGGGTTTCCAGCCCCAGCATTTT	CASSSRDRGFQPQHF
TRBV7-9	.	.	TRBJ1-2	TGTGCCAGCAGCCCACTGCTACAGGGAGGCTACACCTTC	CASSPLLQGGYTF
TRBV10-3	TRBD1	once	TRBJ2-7	TGTGCCATCCGTTCCGACAGGGACTCCTACGAGCAGTACTTC	CAIRSDRDSYEQYF
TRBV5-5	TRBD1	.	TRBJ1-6	TGTGCCAGCAGCTTGGCCCCAACAGGGGGCCGGAATTCACCCCTCCACTTT	CASSLAPTGGRNSPLHF
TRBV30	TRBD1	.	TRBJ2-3	TGTGCCTGGAGTGTACGCAGGGGGCAGGATACGCAGTATTTT	CAWSVRRGQDTQYF
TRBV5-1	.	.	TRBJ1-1	TGCGCCAGCAGCTCCCTAACAGGGAACACTGAAGCTTTCTTT	CASSSLTGNTEAFF
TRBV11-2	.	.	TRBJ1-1	TGTGCCAGCAGCTCGGAGTCCAAGGAAGCTTTCTTT	CASSSESKEAFF
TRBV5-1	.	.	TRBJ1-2	TGCGCCAGCAGCCACGGGTCGGCGGTCTATGGCTACACCTTC	CASSHGSAVYGYTF
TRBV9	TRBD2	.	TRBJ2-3	TGTGCCAGCAGCGTAGGATCGGGCCTAGCGGGAGATACGCAGTATTTT	CASSVGSGLAGDTQYF
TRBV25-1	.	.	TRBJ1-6	TGTGCCAGCAGTGAGGCTCATAATTCACCCCTCCACTTT	CASSEAHNSPLHF
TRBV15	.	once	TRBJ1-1	TGTGCCACCAGCAGACAGACAGCCGACACTGAAGCTTTCTTT	CATSRQTADTEAFF
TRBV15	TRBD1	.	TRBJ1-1	TGTGCCACCCGGACAGGGAGGGAGAGCACTGAAGCTTTCTTT	CATRTGRESTEAFF
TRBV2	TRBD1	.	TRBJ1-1	TGTGCCAGCAGCACCCGACAGGGAGCCGAAGCTTTCTTT	CASSTRQGAEAFF
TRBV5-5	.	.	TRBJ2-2	TGTGCCAGCAGCTTCGCTAGTCCCGCGAACACCGGGGAGCTGTTTTTT	CASSFASPANTGELFF
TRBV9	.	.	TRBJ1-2	TGTGCCAGCAGCCCATCCCCGACGGAGCTGTATGGCTACACCTTC	CASSPSPTELYGYTF
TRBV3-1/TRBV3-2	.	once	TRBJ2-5	TGTGCCAGCAGCCAACTTGCTAGCGACGAGACCCAGTACTTC	CASSQLASDETQYF
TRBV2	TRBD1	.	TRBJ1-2	TGTGCCAGCAGTGAAGGCAGGGGGCCTAATGGCTACACCTTC	CASSEGRGPNGYTF
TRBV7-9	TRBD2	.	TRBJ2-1	TGTGCCAGCAGCCCCCCCGGGACTAGCGGGGTTCGGGAGCAGTTCTTC	CASSPPGTSGVREQFF
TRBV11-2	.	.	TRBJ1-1	TGTGCCAGCAGCCCGGCAGCGCCCTGGAACACTGAAGCTTTCTTT	CASSPAAPWNTEAFF
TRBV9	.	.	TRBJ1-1	TGTGCCAGCAGCGTACCAGGGGCTGGAGCTTTCTTT	CASSVPGAGAFF
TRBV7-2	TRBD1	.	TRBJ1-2	TGTGCCAGCAGCTCAGACCTGACAGGGGCGAACTATGGCTACACCTTC	CASSSDLTGANYGYTF
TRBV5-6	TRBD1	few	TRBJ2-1	TGTGCCAGCAGCTTCAGGACAGGGATTTTCTATGAGCAGTTCTTC	CASSFRTGIFYEQFF
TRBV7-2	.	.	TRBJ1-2	TGTGCCAGCAGCTTAAGCCCGCAGGGTAATGGCTACACCTTC	CASSLSPQGNGYTF
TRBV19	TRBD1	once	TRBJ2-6	TGTGCCAGTAGTGACAGGGGAAGTGGGGCCAACGTCCTGACTTTC	CASSDRGSGANVLTF
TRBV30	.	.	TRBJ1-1	TGTGCCTGGAGTGTACTGGGGAGGGTCAACACTGAAGCTTTCTTT	CAWSVLGRVNTEAFF
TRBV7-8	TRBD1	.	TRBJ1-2	TGTGCCAGCAGCCCCCGACAGGGTGGGGGCTACACCTTC	CASSPRQGGGYTF